Described below is a single T cell receptor beta chain sequence and its context. This clone's antigen is unknown. No clone much larger than this one lies a single base away; base qualities are absent. The cohort comprised 666 healthy bone marrow donors. At the time of sampling, all cohort members were nominally healthy, though unrecorded immune exposures were likely present. The donor was CMV seronegative and was included in the group of around 320 seronegative cohort members. A peripheral blood sample was collected from each donor, and TCR beta sequencing was performed on peripheral blood mononuclear cells. Genomic DNA extraction from the blood cell samples was performed with the Qiagen DNeasy Blood Extraction Kit. Libraries came from the immunoSEQ multiplex PCR assay. The multiplex PCR relied on a mix of 60 forward primers for TCR Vbeta segments and 13 reverse primers for TCR Jbeta segments. The CDR3 region of rearranged TCR beta genes was amplified from genomic DNA by a multiplex PCR assay. The Illumina HiSeq System was used to sequence the amplified TCR beta libraries as 87-base-pair reads. The study's processing was this. A later analysis tallied roughly 80 million unique TCR beta chains across the 550 to 850 repertoires, and about 10 million of those chains were shared by two or more donors. To remove PCR and sequencing errors, raw reads were error-corrected and collapsed into unique sequences using a nearest-neighbor algorithm that merged closely related sequences. V, D and J gene segments were assigned by aligning CDR3 sequences to IMGT reference sequences. For a sequence to be retained, at least a six-nucleotide match to both a V gene segment and a J gene segment was required. A rearrangement was called productive if the CDR3 had no stop codons and remained in frame with V and J, and every other rearrangement was called non-productive. CDR3 was defined by IMGT convention, running from the second conserved V-encoded cysteine to the conserved J-encoded phenylalanine. The earlier analysis of fewer than 750 of the donors excluded sequences that lacked an unambiguous match to a single V gene segment. An earlier analysis of a few hundred of the donors classified V segments as functional when productive rearrangements were above 56.7% and as segregating when the standard deviation between donors was above 5%. To diagnose cytomegalovirus status from the catalog of TCR beta chain sequences, a statistical classification framework was built. A later analysis assigned V and J genes by comparing TCR nucleotide sequences with IMGT/GENE-DB human TR gene sequences. The TCRdist pipeline was used in a later analysis to assign CDR3 sequences and most-parsimonious VDJ recombination scenarios. A later analysis defined each TCR beta chain by its CDR3 amino acid sequence plus V-gene family, and excluded reads lacking a unique V-gene family. As a way to deal with suspected cross-contamination and a sequencing artifact, a later analysis dropped nearly 600 nucleotide sequences that were highly shared and had low generation probability. For each public chain, a later analysis derived a clonal expansion index from normalized ranks of inferred template counts within each repertoire. A later analysis computed generation probabilities with a VDJ recombination model fitted to out-of-frame rearrangements, and checked the results against IGoR. A later analysis scored TCR-TCR, TCR-HLA and TCR-CMV co-occurrence with hypergeometric tests, applying a repertoire-size bias correction to TCR pairs. To estimate false discovery rates, a later analysis permuted the HLA or CMV assignments 20 times. In a later analysis, co-occurring TCRs were grouped using DBSCAN, and TCRdist sequence similarity was added for clustering within HLA-allele-positive subsets. Repertoires with fewer than 30,000 or more than 120,000 public chains were left out of co-occurrence clustering, as were several repertoires with anomalous nucleotide sharing. Not all clones reach the TCRdb copy of this immuneACCESS table, which keeps in-frame sequences only. Checked studies attribute under half of the gap to unresolved V genes and leave the rest unexplained. For V, J and clone size, that table is used; D and trimming come from the DNA. The sample includes under 250,000 clones, with 85% observed a single time. About 2.5% of the sample belongs to the ten largest clones.

From its cysteine to its phenylalanine, the CDR3 spans 14 amino acids. Solely the CDR3 DNA is kept, with 42 bases framed from the first base. For this chain, trimming is 7 bases at the V end and 5 bases at the J end, and the number of junction bases without a gene match is 9. The germline V gene gives CDR1 as WSHSY and CDR2 as SAAADI. This record belongs to a study of cytomegalovirus exposure and HLA in healthy donors (dated by TCRdb to about 2017). About the full investigation: In an earlier analysis of fewer than 750 of the donors, 276 Gb of sequence data and about 110 million unique TCR beta sequences from about 190 million T cells were reported. An early release that covered more than 550 HLA-typed donors contained about 290 gigabases of sequencing data and tens of millions of unique TCR sequences. Among the roughly 410 genotyped donors, about 83% belonged to the genetic ancestry cluster associated with self-reported Caucasian donors. The study aimed to test whether signatures of past pathogen exposure could be identified by cataloging public T cell receptors. The study used immunosequencing to profile the T cell repertoires of 670 or so subjects and linked those repertoires to cytomegalovirus serostatus. Along with the roughly 670-subject first cohort, a separate validation cohort of over a hundred different subjects was used. To predict cytomegalovirus infection status, the study brought together high-throughput TCR immunosequencing, statistical association of individual TCRs with disease status, and machine learning. A later analysis re-examined previously published TCR beta repertoires from roughly 650 donors and added high-resolution HLA genotyping to investigate patterns of TCR occurrence. Rather than using new phenotypic data, the later analysis identified candidate immune exposures from TCR beta sequences and from how often those sequences occurred across donors. To decide whether each TCR beta V gene segment behaved as functional or pseudogenic, an earlier analysis of some 600 of the donors relied on high-throughput TCR beta sequencing. Donor age, sex, ethnicity and CMV serostatus were collected together with the repertoire data. In a later genetic analysis, genome-wide SNP genotypes for about 55% of the roughly 700 donors were used, and that subset was treated as a discovery cohort. Every discovery cohort repertoire had been produced on one sequencing platform. Both class I and class II loci were covered by HLA typing, at four-digit resolution. Typing coverage differed by locus: A, B, C, DRB1 and DQB1 were typed in roughly 620-630 donors, DQA1 in 522, DPA1 in 600 to 610, and DPB1 in just under 490. Four to six DR-DQ haplotypes were handled as single units for association and clustering because linkage in the cohort was strong. On average, around 240,000 unique TCR beta nucleotide sequences were sequenced per donor among more than 350 genotyped donors of the cohort, with around 19% of those sequences being non-productive.

What the research found in general, with its limitations: The study gave a list of over 150 TCR beta chains associated with cytomegalovirus. According to a later analysis, parvovirus B19, influenza, CMV and Epstein-Barr virus appeared linked to several top co-occurrence clusters. The cohort was sequenced for TCR beta chains only, and without alpha or paired-chain data the features that could be detected were limited. Specific HLA alleles were associated with some 15,000 TCR beta sequences at a false discovery rate of 0.05 in a later analysis. Cytomegalovirus status was reported to be diagnosed by the classifier with high specificity and sensitivity in both the original and validation cohorts. The earlier analysis of a few hundred of the donors excluded approximately 15 rarely observed V segments, including chromosome 9 orphons, because counts were too low. A group of highly shared sequence variants was considered likely to be a technical artifact of the sequencing pipeline. In vitro tests confirmed that a few of the cytomegalovirus-associated TCR beta chains recognize cytomegalovirus antigens. According to a later analysis, TCR association rates differed among HLA loci, with DRB1 alleles showing the most associated TCRs and HLA-C alleles showing the fewest. It was suggested by the authors that the approach could potentially be generalized to other disease states and immunological phenotypes. A later analysis found that most CMV-associated TCR beta chains appeared HLA-restricted, with HLA associations seemingly driven largely by CMV exposure. Most TCR sequences were seen in very few donors, while some public TCRs were found in many individuals. Presence/absence analyses assumed roughly uniform sequencing depth across donors, an assumption that may not hold. A further reported finding was that TCR beta sequences accurately predicted the HLA-A and HLA-B alleles for most subjects in the first cohort. In an earlier analysis of a few hundred of the donors, most TCR beta V segments were observed in productive rearrangements about 87% or about 30% of the time, broadly matching IMGT annotations. In a later analysis, HLA-associated TCR beta chains were found to be more clonally expanded and to have lower generation probabilities than equally common non-associated chains. A later genetic analysis reported fewer N-insertions in productive TCRs among donors in an Asian-associated ancestry cluster than the roughly 700-donor mean. Some IMGT-functional V segments, including TRBV6-2 and TRBV6-3, could not be distinguished by the 87-base-pair reads and were therefore excluded. V-gene and J-gene trimming of TCR beta chains was associated with a missense DCLRE1C variant in a later genetic analysis, and the association was replicated in an independent cohort. HLA typing was unavailable for some donors at each locus, so association tests used only the typed subset. Assigning TCR associations to individual alleles was difficult when HLA alleles, especially DR and DQ, strongly co-occurred. The only immune exposure information available for the cohort was CMV serostatus. Linkage disequilibrium might explain the correlated functional status among segregating V segments, but an unknown experimental factor could not be ruled out.

Sequenced input: PBMCs. This clonotype originated in a woman aged 50 to 65 in good health and CMV-seronegative. In this chain, TRBV10-2 is recombined with TRBJ2-5, with TRBD1 matching 8 junction bases. The DNA is as follows: TGCGCCAGCACTAACCGGGACAGGAGGGAGACCCAGTACTTC. Its translation is CASTNRDRRETQYF.